This T cell receptor (beta chain) was identified during a study of PD-1 blockade in classical Hodgkin lymphoma. Study context: Nivolumab dosed at 3 mg/kg went to patients intravenously every 2 weeks.

Turning to this clone: Its specificity is not known.

The CDR3 runs 14 residues. CDR1 and CDR2 from the germline V gene are SQVTM and ANQGSEA. Trimming pared 5 bases from V and 8 bases from J, leaving 20 bases between. Each of the patients experienced relapse following autologous stem cell transplantation, and their brentuximab vedotin exposure differed. Data came from immunoSEQ multiplex PCR; TCRdb stores just in-frame clones and leaves some out. The table records roughly 15,000 clones, 80% to 90% of them present only once. Whole-study results and caveats: Similar baseline diversity was found in complete responders and newly diagnosed patients.

The chain is built from TRBV29-1 and TRBJ2-3; maybe TRBD2 (6 bases). This sample comprised peripheral blood mononuclear cells (PBMCs), obtained at baseline. The TCR comes from a human donor with classical Hodgkin lymphoma. As DNA, the CDR3 is TGCAGCGTTATAGGGACTGACGCTTTTGGTACGCAGTATTTT. Translating gives CSVIGTDAFGTQYF.